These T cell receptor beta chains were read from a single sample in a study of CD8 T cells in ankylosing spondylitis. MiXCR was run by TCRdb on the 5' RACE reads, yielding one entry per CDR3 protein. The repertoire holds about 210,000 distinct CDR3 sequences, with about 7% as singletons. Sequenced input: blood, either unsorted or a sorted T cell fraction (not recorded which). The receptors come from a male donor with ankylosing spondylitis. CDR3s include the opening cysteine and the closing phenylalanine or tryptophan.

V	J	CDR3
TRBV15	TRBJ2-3	CATSIERGGTDTQYF
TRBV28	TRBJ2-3	CASVSGSTDTQYF
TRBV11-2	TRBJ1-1	CASSLLLILMTELNTEAFF
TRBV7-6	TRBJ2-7	CASSPSAGQGYEQYF
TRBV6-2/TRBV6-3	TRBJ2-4	CASSLGDIQYF
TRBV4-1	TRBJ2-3	CASSLLAGVGTDTQYF
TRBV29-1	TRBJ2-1	CSVEGLNNEQFF
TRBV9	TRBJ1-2	CASSSGTVNYGYTF
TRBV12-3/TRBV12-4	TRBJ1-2	CASSGLDRPYGYTF
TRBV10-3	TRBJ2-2	CAIGTRPNTGELFF
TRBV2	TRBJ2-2	CASRRGKAGELFF
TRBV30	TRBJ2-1	CAWSSGRYNEQFF
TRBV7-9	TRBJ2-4	CASSRRTGGVNIQYF
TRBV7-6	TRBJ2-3	CASSSRTSGTYTDTQYF
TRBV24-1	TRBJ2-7	CATSDSGSATYEQYF
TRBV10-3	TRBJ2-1	CAARAPSNEQFF
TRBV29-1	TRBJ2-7	CSVDGQDYEQYF
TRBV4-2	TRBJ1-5	CASSQDPNQPQHF
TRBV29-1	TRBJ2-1	CSELKAGYNEQFF
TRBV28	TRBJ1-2	CASRAAAWQGPYGYTF
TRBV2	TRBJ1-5	CASSGINQPQHF
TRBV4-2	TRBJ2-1	CASSPTTSEVPYNEQFF
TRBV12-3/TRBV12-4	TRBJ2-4	CASSLEGSERENIQYF
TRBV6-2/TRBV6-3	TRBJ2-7	CASSYSDRDEQYF
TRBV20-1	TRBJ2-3	CSASDWPGGTQYF
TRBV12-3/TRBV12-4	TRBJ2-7	CASTLSQGREQYF
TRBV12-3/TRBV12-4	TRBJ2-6	CASSFVSGGRVGSGANVLTF
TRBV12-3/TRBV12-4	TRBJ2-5	CASSFGSQETQYF
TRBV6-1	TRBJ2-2	CASSEATEGFNTGELFF
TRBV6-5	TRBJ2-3	CASSYLESDTQYF
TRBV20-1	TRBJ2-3	CSARKSSADTQYF
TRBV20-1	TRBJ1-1	CSAAGPGTEAFF
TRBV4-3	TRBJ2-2	CASSLPPGRGKGELFF
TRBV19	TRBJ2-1	CASGHLRGIYNEQFF
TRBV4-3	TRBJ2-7	CASSQATSREEQYF
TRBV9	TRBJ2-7	CASSVDSSPQASYEQYF
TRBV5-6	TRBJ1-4	CASSSRGTYEKLFF
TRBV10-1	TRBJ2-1	CASSEPLSNEQFF
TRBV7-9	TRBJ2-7	CASSFSPGGSEQYF
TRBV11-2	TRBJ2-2	CASSLSPRLFF
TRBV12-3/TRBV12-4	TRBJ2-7	CASSFDSTYEQYF
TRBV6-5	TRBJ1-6	CASSSGVGDNSPLHF
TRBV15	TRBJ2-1	CATSSLLRPEQFF
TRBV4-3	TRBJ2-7	CASSPSGVSYEQYF
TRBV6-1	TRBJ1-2	CASKGQGPVNYGYTF
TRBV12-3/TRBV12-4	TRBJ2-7	CASSLSGPTYEQYF
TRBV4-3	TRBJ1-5	CASSQATGRQPQHF
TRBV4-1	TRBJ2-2	CASSQPPRTSGRAGELFF
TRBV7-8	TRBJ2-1	CASSLSRRSYNEQFF